The TCR beta chain under discussion was sequenced for a study of shared clonotypes between healthy human individuals. Broader study findings: What rarefaction showed was incomplete sorted-subset sequencing despite large depth. The donor pool, a small one, limited the genetic and exposure-history diversity represented.

When replicate PCRs were run on sorted subsets, they used 200 to 250 ng DNA, about 30,000 T cell genomes. Method: immunoSEQ multiplex PCR; TCRdb's copy keeps in-frame clones and lacks some. The sample records over a million clones, under 80% being singletons. This clone came up once. The antigen is undetermined. CDR3 length: 13 residues. The V end lost 2 bases, the J end lost 7 bases, and 11 bases lay between the germline ends. Germline values: CDR1 KGHSY, CDR2 FQNENV. The rearrangement uses TRBV16 and TRBJ1-2, with a possible D match to TRBD1 (6 bases). Sequencing was done on a sample of memory CD4+ T cells sorted from blood. Subset here: CD45RA-negative fraction. The sequence was collected from a man between 18 and 29 years old in good health. For the CDR3, the DNA is TGTGCCAGCAGCCAACAGGGGTCGGGTGGCTACACCTTC. Its protein is CASSQQGSGGYTF.